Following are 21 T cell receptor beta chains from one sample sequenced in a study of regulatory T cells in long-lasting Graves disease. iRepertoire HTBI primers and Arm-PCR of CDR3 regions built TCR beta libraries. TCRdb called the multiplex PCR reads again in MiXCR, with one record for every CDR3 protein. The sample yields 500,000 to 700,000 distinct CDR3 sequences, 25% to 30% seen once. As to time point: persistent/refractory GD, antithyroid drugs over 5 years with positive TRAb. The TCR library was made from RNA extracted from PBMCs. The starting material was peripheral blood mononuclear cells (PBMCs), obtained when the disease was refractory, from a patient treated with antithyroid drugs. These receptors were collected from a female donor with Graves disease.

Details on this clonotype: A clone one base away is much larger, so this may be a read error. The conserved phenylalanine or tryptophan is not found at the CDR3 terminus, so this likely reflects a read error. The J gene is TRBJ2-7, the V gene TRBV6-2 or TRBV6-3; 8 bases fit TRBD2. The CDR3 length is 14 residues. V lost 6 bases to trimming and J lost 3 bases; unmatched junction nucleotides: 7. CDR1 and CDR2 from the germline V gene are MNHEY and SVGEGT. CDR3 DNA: TGTGCCAGCAGAGCACTGGCGGGAGGCTACGAGCAGTACTCC. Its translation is CASRALAGGYEQYS.

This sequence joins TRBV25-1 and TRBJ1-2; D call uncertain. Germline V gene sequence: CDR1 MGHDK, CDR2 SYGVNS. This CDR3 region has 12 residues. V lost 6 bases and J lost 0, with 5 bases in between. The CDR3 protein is CASREANYGYTF. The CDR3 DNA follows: TGTGCCAGCAGAGAAGCTAACTATGGCTACACCTTC.

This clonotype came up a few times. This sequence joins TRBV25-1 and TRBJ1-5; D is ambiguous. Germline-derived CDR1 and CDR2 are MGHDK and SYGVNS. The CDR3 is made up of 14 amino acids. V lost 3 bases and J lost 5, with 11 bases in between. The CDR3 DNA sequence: TGTGCCAGCAGTGACTCATTAGGAGATCAGCCCCAGCATTTT. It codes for CASSDSLGDQPQHF.

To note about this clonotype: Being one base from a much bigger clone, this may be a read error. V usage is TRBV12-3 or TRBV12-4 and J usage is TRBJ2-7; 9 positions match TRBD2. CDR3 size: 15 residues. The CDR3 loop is CAGSLGGSSGNEQYF. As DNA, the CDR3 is TGTGCCGGCAGTTTAGGAGGGTCTAGCGGGAACGAGCAGTACTTC.

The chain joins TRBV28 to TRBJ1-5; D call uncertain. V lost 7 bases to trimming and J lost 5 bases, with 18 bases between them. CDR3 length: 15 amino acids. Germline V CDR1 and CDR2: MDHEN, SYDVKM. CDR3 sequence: CASTPVASKYQPQHF. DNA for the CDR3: TGTGCCAGCACCCCCGTCGCGTCTAAATATCAGCCCCAGCATTTT. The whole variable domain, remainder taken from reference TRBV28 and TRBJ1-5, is DVKVTQSSRYLVKRTGEKVFLECVQDMDHENMFWYRQDPGLGLRLIYFSYDVKMKEKGDIPEGYSVSREKKERFSLILESASTNQTSMYLCASTPVASKYQPQHFGDGTRLSIL.

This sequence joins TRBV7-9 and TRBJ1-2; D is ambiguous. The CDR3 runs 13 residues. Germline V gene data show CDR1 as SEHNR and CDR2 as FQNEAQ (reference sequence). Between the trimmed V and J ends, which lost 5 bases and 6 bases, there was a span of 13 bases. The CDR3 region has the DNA TGTGCCAGCAGCACGCTTCGTGAAGATGGCTACACCTTC. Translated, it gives CASSTLREDGYTF.

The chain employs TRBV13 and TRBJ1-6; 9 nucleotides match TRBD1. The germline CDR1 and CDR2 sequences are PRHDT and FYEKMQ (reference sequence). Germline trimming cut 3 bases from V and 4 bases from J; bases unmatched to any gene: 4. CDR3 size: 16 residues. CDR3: CASSLGTGKYNSPLHF. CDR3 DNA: TGTGCCAGCAGCTTGGGGACAGGGAAGTATAATTCACCCCTCCACTTT.

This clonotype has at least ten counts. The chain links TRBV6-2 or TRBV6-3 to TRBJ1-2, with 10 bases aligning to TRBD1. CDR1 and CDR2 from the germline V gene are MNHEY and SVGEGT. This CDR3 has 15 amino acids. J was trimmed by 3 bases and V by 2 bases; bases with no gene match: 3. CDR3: CASSYLGTGDYGYTF. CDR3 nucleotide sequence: TGTGCCAGCAGTTACCTTGGGACAGGGGACTATGGCTACACCTTC.

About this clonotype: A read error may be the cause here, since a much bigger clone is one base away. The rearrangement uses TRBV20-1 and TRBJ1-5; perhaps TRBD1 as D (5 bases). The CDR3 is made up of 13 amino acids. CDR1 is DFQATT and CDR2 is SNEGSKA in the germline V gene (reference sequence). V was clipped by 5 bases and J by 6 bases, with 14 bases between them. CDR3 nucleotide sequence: TGCAGTGCTGGGGAACAGGCTGGTCAGCCCCAGCATTTT. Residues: CSAGEQAGQPQHF.

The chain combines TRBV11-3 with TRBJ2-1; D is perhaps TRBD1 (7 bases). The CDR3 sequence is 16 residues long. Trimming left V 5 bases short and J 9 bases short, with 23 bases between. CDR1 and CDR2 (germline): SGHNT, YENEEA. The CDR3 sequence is CASSPEGGQRAGEQFF. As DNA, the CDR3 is TGTGCCAGCAGCCCGGAAGGGGGCCAGCGGGCAGGTGAGCAGTTCTTC. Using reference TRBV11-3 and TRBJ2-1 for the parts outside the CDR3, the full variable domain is EAGVVQSPRYKIIEKKQPVAFWCNPISGHNTLYWYLQNLGQGPELLIRYENEEAVDDSQLPKDRFSAERLKGVDSTLKIQPAELGDSAVYLCASSPEGGQRAGEQFFGPGTRLTVL.

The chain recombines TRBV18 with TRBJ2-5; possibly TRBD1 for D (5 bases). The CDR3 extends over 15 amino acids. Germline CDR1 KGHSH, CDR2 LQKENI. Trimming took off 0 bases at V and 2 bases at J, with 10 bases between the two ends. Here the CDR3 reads CASSPPSGKQETQYF. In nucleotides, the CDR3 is TGTGCCAGCTCACCACCATCAGGGAAGCAAGAGACCCAGTACTTC.

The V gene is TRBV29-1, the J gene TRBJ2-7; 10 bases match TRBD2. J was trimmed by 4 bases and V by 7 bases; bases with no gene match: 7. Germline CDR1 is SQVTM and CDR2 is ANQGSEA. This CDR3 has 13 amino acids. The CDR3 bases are TGCAGCGCTACAGGGACTAGCGTGTACGAGCAGTACTTC. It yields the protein CSATGTSVYEQYF.

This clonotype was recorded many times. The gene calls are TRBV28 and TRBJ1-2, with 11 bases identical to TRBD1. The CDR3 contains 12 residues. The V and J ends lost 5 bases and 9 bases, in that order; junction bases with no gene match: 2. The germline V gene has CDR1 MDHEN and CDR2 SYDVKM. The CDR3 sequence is CASSRDRGSYTF. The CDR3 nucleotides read TGTGCCAGCAGTCGGGACAGGGGGAGCTACACCTTC.

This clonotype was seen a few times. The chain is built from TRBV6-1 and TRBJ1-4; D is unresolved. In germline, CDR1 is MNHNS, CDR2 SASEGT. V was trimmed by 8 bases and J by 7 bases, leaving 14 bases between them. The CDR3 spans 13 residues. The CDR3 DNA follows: TGTGCCAGCGGTATTCGGAGTCGTGAAAAACTGTTTTTT. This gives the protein CASGIRSREKLFF.

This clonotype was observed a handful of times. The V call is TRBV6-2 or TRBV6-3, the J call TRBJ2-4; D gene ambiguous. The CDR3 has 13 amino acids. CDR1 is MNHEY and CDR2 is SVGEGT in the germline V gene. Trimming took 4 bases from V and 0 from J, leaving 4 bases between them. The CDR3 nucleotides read TGTGCCAGCAGTTGGGAAGCCAAAAACATTCAGTACTTC. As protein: CASSWEAKNIQYF.

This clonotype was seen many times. CDR3 in DNA: TGTGCCAGCAAGAACAGGGGCTGGGACACTGAAGCTTTCTTT. Its protein product is CASKNRGWDTEAFF. The V and J genes are TRBV12-3 or TRBV12-4 and TRBJ1-1; 7 bases are shared with TRBD1. This CDR3 is built from 14 residues. The junction had 8 bases not matched to a gene; V was cut back by 7 bases and J by 3 bases.

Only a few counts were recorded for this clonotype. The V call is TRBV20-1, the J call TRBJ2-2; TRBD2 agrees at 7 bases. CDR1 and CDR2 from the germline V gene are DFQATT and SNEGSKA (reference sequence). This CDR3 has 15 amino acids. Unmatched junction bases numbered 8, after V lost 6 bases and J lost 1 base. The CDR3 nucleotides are TGCAGTGCGAGACGTACGGGAGGGAACACCGGGGAGCTGTTTTTT. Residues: CSARRTGGNTGELFF.

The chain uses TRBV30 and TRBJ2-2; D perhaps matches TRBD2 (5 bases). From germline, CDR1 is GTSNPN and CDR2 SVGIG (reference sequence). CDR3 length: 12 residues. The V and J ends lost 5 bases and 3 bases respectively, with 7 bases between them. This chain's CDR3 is CAWEEDTGELFF. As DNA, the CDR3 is TGTGCCTGGGAGGAGGACACCGGGGAGCTGTTTTTT.

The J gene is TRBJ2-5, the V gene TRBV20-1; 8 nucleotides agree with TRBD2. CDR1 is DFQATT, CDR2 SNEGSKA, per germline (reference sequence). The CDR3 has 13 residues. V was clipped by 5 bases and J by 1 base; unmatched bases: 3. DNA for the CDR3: TGCAGTGCTCCACTAGCGGTCCAAGAGACCCAGTACTTC. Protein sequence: CSAPLAVQETQYF.

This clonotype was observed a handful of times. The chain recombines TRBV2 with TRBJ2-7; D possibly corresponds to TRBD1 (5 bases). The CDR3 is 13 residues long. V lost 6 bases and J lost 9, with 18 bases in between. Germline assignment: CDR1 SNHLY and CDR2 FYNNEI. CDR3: CASSQGIGVRQYF. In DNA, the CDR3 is TGTGCCAGCAGCCAGGGAATAGGAGTACGGCAGTACTTC.

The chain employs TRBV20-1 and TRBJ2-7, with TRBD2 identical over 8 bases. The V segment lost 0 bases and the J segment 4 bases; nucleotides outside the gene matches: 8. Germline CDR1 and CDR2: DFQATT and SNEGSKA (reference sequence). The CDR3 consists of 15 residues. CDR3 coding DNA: TGCAGTGCTAGAGATATCGCTAGCGGGCCGTACGAGCAGTACTTC. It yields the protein CSARDIASGPYEQYF.